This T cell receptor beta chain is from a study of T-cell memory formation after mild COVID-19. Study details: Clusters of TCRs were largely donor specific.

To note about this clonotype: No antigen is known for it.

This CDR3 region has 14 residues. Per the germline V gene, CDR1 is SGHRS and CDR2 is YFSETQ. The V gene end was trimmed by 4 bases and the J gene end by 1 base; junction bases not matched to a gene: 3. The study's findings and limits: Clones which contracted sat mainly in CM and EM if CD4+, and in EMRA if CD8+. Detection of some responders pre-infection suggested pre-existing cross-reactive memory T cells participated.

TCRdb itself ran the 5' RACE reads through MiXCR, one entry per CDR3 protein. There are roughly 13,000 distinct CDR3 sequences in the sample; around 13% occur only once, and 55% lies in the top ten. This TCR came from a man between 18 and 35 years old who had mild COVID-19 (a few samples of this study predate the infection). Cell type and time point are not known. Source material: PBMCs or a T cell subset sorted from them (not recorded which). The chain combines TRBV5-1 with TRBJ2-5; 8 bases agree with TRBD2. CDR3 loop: CASSPGRGQETQYF. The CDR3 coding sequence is TGCGCCAGCAGCCCCGGGAGGGGCCAAGAGACCCAGTACTTC.